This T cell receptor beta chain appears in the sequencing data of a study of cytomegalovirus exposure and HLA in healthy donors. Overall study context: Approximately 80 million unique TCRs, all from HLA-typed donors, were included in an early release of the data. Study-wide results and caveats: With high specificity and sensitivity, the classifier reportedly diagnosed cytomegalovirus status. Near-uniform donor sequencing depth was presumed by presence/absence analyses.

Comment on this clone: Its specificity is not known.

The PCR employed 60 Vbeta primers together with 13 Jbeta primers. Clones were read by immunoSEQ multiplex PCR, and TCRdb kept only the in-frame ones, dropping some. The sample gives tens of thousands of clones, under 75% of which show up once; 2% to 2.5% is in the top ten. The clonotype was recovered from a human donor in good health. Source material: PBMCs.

The CDR3 loop reads CASRKTGENTEAFF. DNA for the CDR3: TGTGCCAGCAGAAAGACAGGAGAGAACACTGAAGCTTTCTTT. The chain joins TRBV6-5 to TRBJ1-1; D might be TRBD1 (6 bases). Trimming cost V 6 bases and J 1 base, with 12 bases left between them. CDR1 MNHEY and CDR2 SVGAGI come from the germline V gene. This CDR3 has 14 amino acids.